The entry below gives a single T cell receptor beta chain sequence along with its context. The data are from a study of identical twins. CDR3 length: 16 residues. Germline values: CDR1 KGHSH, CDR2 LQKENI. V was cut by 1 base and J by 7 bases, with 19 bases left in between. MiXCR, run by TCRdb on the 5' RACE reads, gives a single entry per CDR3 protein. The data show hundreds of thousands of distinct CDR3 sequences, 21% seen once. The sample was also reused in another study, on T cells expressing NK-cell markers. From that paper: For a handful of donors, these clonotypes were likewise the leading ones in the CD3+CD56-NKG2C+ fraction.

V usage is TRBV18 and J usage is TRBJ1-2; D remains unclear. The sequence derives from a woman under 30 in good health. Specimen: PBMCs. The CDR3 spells CASSPQDRYINIGYTF. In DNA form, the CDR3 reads TGTGCCAGCTCACCACAGGATCGGTACATTAATATTGGCTACACCTTC.